The 27 T cell receptor beta chains reported below all come from one sample, sequenced in a study of T cell responses to AZD1222 COVID-19 vaccine. Sequencing used immunoSEQ multiplex PCR; TCRdb keeps in-frame clones, though not all of them. Of roughly 200,000 clones in the sample, 85% to 95% are singletons; the top ten hold roughly 1%. Material: peripheral blood, obtained 28 days after the second dose of the MenACWY control vaccine. The receptor source for this set is an adult who received the MenACWY meningococcal vaccine as a control.

This rearrangement joins TRBV11-2 to TRBJ2-4; TRBD1 is a possible D gene (6 bases). With 5 bases removed from V and 4 bases from J, the gap between germline ends came to 9 bases. Per germline, CDR1 SGHAT and CDR2 FQNNGV. The CDR3 contains 13 residues. The CDR3 loop is CASSATGKNIQYF. The CDR3 nucleotides read TGTGCCAGCAGCGCCACAGGGAAAAACATTCAGTACTTC.

This rearrangement joins TRBV4-1 to TRBJ1-2; D may be TRBD1 (6 bases). V lost 2 bases and J lost 5, with 15 bases in between. Germline CDR1 reads MGHRA; CDR2 reads YSYEKL. This CDR3 has 15 residues. The chain's CDR3 is CASSQIGGDFYGYTF. The CDR3 bases are TGCGCCAGCAGCCAAATAGGGGGAGATTTTTATGGCTACACCTTC.

The V gene is TRBV28, the J gene TRBJ1-3; D is ambiguous. CDR1 and CDR2 from the germline V gene are MDHEN and SYDVKM. This CDR3 region has 12 residues. Trimming removed 4 bases at V and 4 bases at J, with 5 bases between. CDR3 nucleotides: TGTGCCAGCAGTTCCCCGGGAAACACCATATATTTT. It yields the protein CASSSPGNTIYF.

This clone has just one count. The V gene is TRBV7-8, the J gene TRBJ2-5; perhaps TRBD2 as D (6 bases). Looked up from germline, CDR1 is SGHVS and CDR2 is FQNEAQ. The ends were cut back, 5 bases at V and 4 bases at J, with 8 bases in the middle. The length of the CDR3 is 12 residues. The CDR3 spells CASSISGETQYF. The CDR3 nucleotides are TGTGCCAGCAGCATTAGCGGAGAGACCCAGTACTTC.

This clone was observed once. V usage is TRBV6-5 and J usage is TRBJ1-1; D possibly corresponds to TRBD1 (6 bases). The germline V gene encodes CDR1 MNHEY and CDR2 SVGAGI. CDR3 length: 13 amino acids. Deletions cut 2 bases from V and 8 bases from J, with 12 bases between. This chain's CDR3 is CASSYVGGSEAFF. The CDR3, as DNA: TGTGCCAGCAGTTACGTGGGGGGCTCCGAAGCTTTCTTT.

The chain uses TRBV4-1 and TRBJ2-7; D may match TRBD1 or TRBD2 (5 bases each). The CDR3 has 14 residues. Germline V gene lookup returns CDR1 MGHRA and CDR2 YSYEKL. Trimming removed 3 bases from V and 0 bases from J, with 9 bases in between. CDR3 sequence: CASSQRDGSYEQYF. The CDR3 nucleotides read TGCGCCAGCAGCCAGAGGGACGGCTCCTACGAGCAGTACTTC.

The rearrangement uses TRBV3-1 (or the pseudogene TRBV3-2) and TRBJ1-5, with unresolved D. This CDR3 has 13 amino acids. Germline assignment: CDR1 LGHDT and CDR2 YNNKEL (reference sequence). V was shortened by 2 bases and J by 1 base, with 3 bases between the two germline ends. CDR3 nucleotide sequence: TGTGCCAGCAGCCAATACAGCAATCAGCCCCAGCATTTT. Its protein is CASSQYSNQPQHF.

The chain is built from TRBV5-1 and TRBJ1-3; D unclear. The CDR3 consists of 16 residues. CDR1 is SGHRS, CDR2 YFSETQ, per germline. V was shortened by 0 bases and J by 4 bases, with 14 bases between the two germline ends. The CDR3 region has the DNA TGCGCCAGCAGCTTGGGTCGTTCGGTTAGCGGAAACACCATATATTTT. Translating gives CASSLGRSVSGNTIYF.

The J gene is TRBJ1-3, the V gene TRBV18; D unresolved. There are 16 residues in the CDR3. V was trimmed by 5 bases and J by 0 bases, leaving 14 bases between them. CDR1 and CDR2 (germline): KGHSH, LQKENI. The CDR3 region has the DNA TGTGCCAGCTCATATTCTCGGCTATCCTCTGGAAACACCATATATTTT. Protein product: CASSYSRLSSGNTIYF.

V and J are TRBV19 and TRBJ1-6; TRBD1 agrees at 9 bases. The germline V gene has CDR1 LNHDA and CDR2 SQIVND (reference sequence). V was clipped by 6 bases and J by 3 bases; unmatched bases: 3. The CDR3 is 15 amino acids. The CDR3 sequence is CASRPGQGYNSPLHF. The CDR3 DNA follows: TGTGCCAGTAGGCCGGGACAGGGCTATAATTCACCCCTCCACTTT.

Concerning this clone: In the same sample, other DNA sequences code for this CDR3. This chain uses TRBV2 with TRBJ2-2; D possibly corresponds to TRBD1 (6 bases). The CDR3 length is 12 residues. V lost 8 bases to trimming and J lost 3 bases, with 7 bases between them. Germline V gene sequence: CDR1 SNHLY, CDR2 FYNNEI. The CDR3 is CASRQDTGELFF. The DNA of the CDR3 is TGTGCCAGCCGACAGGACACCGGGGAGCTGTTTTTT.

This chain links TRBV3-1 (or the pseudogene TRBV3-2) with TRBJ2-5; no clear D. Germline loops: CDR1 LGHDT, CDR2 YNNKEL (reference sequence). The ends were cut back, 0 bases at V and 6 bases at J, with 5 bases in the middle. There are 12 residues in the CDR3. The CDR3 DNA reads as TGTGCCAGCAGCCAAGATCAAAAGACCCAGTACTTC. Protein sequence: CASSQDQKTQYF.

This sequence joins TRBV4-1 and TRBJ2-1; D not resolved. Germline V lookup: CDR1 MGHRA, CDR2 YSYEKL. CDR3 length: 17 amino acids. The ends were cut back, 2 bases at V and 0 bases at J, with 14 bases in the middle. The CDR3 reads CASSQTPDLSSYNEQFF. CDR3 nucleotide sequence: TGCGCCAGCAGCCAAACCCCCGACTTAAGCTCCTACAATGAGCAGTTCTTC.

This chain connects TRBV15 to TRBJ2-1; 9 bases are shared with TRBD2. This CDR3 is built from 15 residues. From germline, CDR1 is LNHNV and CDR2 YYDKDF (reference sequence). V lost 3 bases to trimming and J lost 2 bases; unmatched junction nucleotides: 2. Written as DNA, the CDR3 is TGTGCCACCAGCAGGGCGGGAGGGGCCTACAATGAGCAGTTCTTC. Amino acids: CATSRAGGAYNEQFF.

This clone was recorded only once. The chain recombines TRBV3-1 (or the pseudogene TRBV3-2) with TRBJ1-2, with a tentative D call TRBD1 (5 bases). CDR1 and CDR2 from the germline V gene are LGHDT and YNNKEL (reference sequence). The germline V and J ends were trimmed by 1 base and 3 bases, with 6 bases remaining between them. This CDR3 comprises 13 residues. CDR3 residues: CASSQVTDYGYTF. CDR3 DNA sequence: TGTGCCAGCAGCCAAGTGACAGACTATGGCTACACCTTC.

The chain recombines TRBV4-2 with TRBJ2-7; 9 nucleotides agree with TRBD1. Trimming cost V 4 bases and J 2 bases; bases outside gene matches: 9. The germline V gene encodes CDR1 LGHNA and CDR2 YNFKEQ. This CDR3 comprises 16 residues. This chain's CDR3 is CASSLTPGQGTYEQYF. For the CDR3, the DNA is TGTGCCAGCAGCCTCACCCCGGGACAGGGAACCTACGAGCAGTACTTC.

V usage is TRBV5-1 and J usage is TRBJ1-1; D gene unclear. CDR1 is SGHRS, CDR2 YFSETQ, per germline. The CDR3 has 13 amino acids. Trimming shortened V by 4 bases and J by 3 bases, and 10 bases separated the two germline ends. The CDR3 DNA reads TGCGCCAGCAGCACGTTCCTCCACACTGAAGCTTTCTTT. It translates to CASSTFLHTEAFF. The full variable domain, rest sourced from reference TRBV5-1 and TRBJ1-1, is KAGVTQTPRYLIKTRGQQVTLSCSPISGHRSVSWYQQTPGQGLQFLFEYFSETQRNKGNFPGRFSGRQFSNSRSEMNVSTLELGDSALYLCASSTFLHTEAFFGQGTRLTVV.

The sample holds one count of this clone. The chain employs TRBV19 and TRBJ1-2; D not certain. Germline CDR1 is LNHDA and CDR2 is SQIVND (reference sequence). This CDR3 region has 13 residues. V gave up 2 bases and J gave up 3 bases, with 7 bases separating them. In DNA form, the CDR3 reads TGTGCCAGTAGTATAACGTCAGACTATGGCTACACCTTC. Its translation is CASSITSDYGYTF.

V and J are TRBV7-2 and TRBJ2-1, with TRBD2 identical over 7 bases. This CDR3 comprises 15 residues. V was pared by 7 bases and J by 0 bases, with 6 bases of the junction left unmatched. Germline CDR1 is SGHTA and CDR2 is FQGNSA. The CDR3 loop reads CASKFGGGSYNEQFF. CDR3 bases: TGTGCCAGCAAATTTGGGGGGGGCTCCTACAATGAGCAGTTCTTC.

The table lists this clone with a count of one. The chain is built from TRBV19 and TRBJ2-1, with TRBD1 matching over 7 bases. With V trimmed by 3 bases and J by 8 bases, 7 bases remained unmatched. There are 14 residues in the CDR3. The germline V gene encodes CDR1 LNHDA and CDR2 SQIVND (reference sequence). The CDR3 region has the DNA TGTGCCAGTAGTATCGCCGACAGGGACGATGAGCAGTTCTTC. This codes for CASSIADRDDEQFF.

V usage is TRBV9 and J usage is TRBJ2-3; D is unclear. V shed 0 bases and J shed 3 bases, with 8 bases lying between them. The germline V gene encodes CDR1 SGDLS and CDR2 YYNGEE. The CDR3 covers 14 residues. CDR3 region: CASSVGLGTDTQYF. CDR3 DNA sequence: TGTGCCAGCAGCGTAGGTTTAGGGACAGATACGCAGTATTTT.

The chain uses TRBV9 and TRBJ2-2; 10 bases are a match to TRBD2. The ends lost 3 bases at V and 6 bases at J; junction bases unmatched: 14. Germline-derived CDR1 and CDR2 are SGDLS and YYNGEE. The CDR3 length is 18 residues. CDR3 nucleotides: TGTGCCAGCAGCGCCCGCAGCGGGGGGGCAGCACAGTCCGGGGAGCTGTTTTTT. Its protein is CASSARSGGAAQSGELFF.

This chain joins TRBV5-4 and TRBJ1-2, with D possibly matching TRBD1 (5 bases). Trimming took off 4 bases at V and 0 bases at J, with 7 bases between the two ends. This CDR3 spans 13 amino acids. Germline V lookup: CDR1 SGHNT, CDR2 YYREEE (reference sequence). The CDR3 coding sequence is TGTGCCAGCAGCCCGGACACTAACTATGGCTACACCTTC. This sequence encodes CASSPDTNYGYTF. The whole variable domain, remainder taken from reference TRBV5-4 and TRBJ1-2, is ETGVTQSPTHLIKTRGQQVTLRCSSQSGHNTVSWYQQALGQGPQFIFQYYREEENGRGNFPPRFSGLQFPNYSSELNVNALELDDSALYLCASSPDTNYGYTFGSGTRLTVV.

This chain links TRBV19 with TRBJ1-6; D is ambiguous. Trimming took 5 bases from V and 6 from J, leaving 5 bases between them. The CDR3 is made up of 12 amino acids. Germline assignment: CDR1 LNHDA and CDR2 SQIVND (reference sequence). CDR3 nucleotides: TGTGCCAGTAGTGTGAGTAATTCACCCCTCCACTTT. It yields the protein CASSVSNSPLHF.

V and J are TRBV4-2 and TRBJ1-2, with 8 bases that match TRBD1. V lost 2 bases, J lost 5 bases, and 7 bases stayed unmatched. The CDR3 loop spans 15 amino acids. Germline CDR1 LGHNA, CDR2 YNFKEQ. The CDR3 sequence is CASSQRQGPEYGYTF. CDR3 DNA sequence: TGTGCCAGCAGCCAACGACAGGGGCCCGAGTATGGCTACACCTTC.

This chain joins TRBV7-2 and TRBJ2-2, with 8 bases fitting TRBD1. The CDR3 is 15 residues long. Germline assignment: CDR1 SGHTA and CDR2 FQGNSA. The trim removed 5 bases at V and 4 bases at J, leaving 6 bases unmatched. The CDR3 nucleotides are TGTGCCAGCAGCAAACAGGGGGGCGGCACCGGGGAGCTGTTTTTT. Its protein product is CASSKQGGGTGELFF.

This rearrangement joins TRBV19 to TRBJ2-1, with D perhaps TRBD1 (6 bases). This CDR3 is 12 amino acids long. Germline CDR1 LNHDA, CDR2 SQIVND (reference sequence). Trimming left V 7 bases short and J 4 bases short, with 8 bases between. The chain's CDR3 is CASTTGYNEQFF. As DNA, the CDR3 is TGTGCCAGTACGACAGGTTACAATGAGCAGTTCTTC.